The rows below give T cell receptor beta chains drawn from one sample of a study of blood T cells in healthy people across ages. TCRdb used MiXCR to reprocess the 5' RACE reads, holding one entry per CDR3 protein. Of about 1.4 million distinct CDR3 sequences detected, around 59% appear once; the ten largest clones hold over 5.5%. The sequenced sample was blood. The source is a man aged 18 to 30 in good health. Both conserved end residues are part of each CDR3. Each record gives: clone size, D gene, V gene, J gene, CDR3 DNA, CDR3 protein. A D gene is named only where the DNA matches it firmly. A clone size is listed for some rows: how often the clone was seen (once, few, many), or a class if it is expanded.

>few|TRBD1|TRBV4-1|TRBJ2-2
TGCGCCAGCAGTACTGCCGGGACAGGGGACACCGGGGAGCTGTTTTTT
CASSTAGTGDTGELFF
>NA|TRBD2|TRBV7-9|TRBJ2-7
TGTGCCAGCAGCTTCACTAGCGGGGGGACCTCACACGAGCAGTACTTC
CASSFTSGGTSHEQYF
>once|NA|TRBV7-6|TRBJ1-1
TGTGCCAGCAGTAATCCCCGGGGGGCGGTCACTGAAGCTTTCTTT
CASSNPRGAVTEAFF
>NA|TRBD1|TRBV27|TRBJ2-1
TGTGCGAGTCGTCGGGGACAGGGGGCTTATGAGCAGTTCTTC
CASRRGQGAYEQFF
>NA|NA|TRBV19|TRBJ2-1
TGTGCCAGTAGTTTAAACCACCAAGAGACCCAGTTCTTC
CASSLNHQETQFF
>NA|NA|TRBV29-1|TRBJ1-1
TGCAGCGTTGAGGGAGACTTGGGGCTGGGTGAAGCTTTCTTT
CSVEGDLGLGEAFF
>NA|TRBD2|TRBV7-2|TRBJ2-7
TGTGCCAGCAGCTTAACTAGCGGGGGTAGTCTCGGCTACGAGCAGTACTTC
CASSLTSGGSLGYEQYF
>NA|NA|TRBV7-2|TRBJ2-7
TGTGCCAGCAGCTTGTACTCCGGGACACCCACCTCCTACGAGCAGTACTTC
CASSLYSGTPTSYEQYF
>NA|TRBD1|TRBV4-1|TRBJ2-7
TGCGCCAGCAGCCAGTTCAGACAGGGGACCTACGAGCAGTACTTC
CASSQFRQGTYEQYF
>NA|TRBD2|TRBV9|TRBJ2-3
TGTGCCAGCAGCGCGATGGTAGCGGGGCCCACAGATACGCAGTATTTT
CASSAMVAGPTDTQYF
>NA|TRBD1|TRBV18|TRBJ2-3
TGTGCCAGCTCACCACCGGACAGGACTAGCACAGATACGCAGTATTTT
CASSPPDRTSTDTQYF
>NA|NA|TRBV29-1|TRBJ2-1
TGCAGCGTTGAAGATCGGTCGACTGAGGCCGAGGAGCAGTTCTTC
CSVEDRSTEAEEQFF
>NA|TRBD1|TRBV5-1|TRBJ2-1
TGCGCCAGCAGTGTTACAGGGACAGCAGCCGATGAGCAGTTCTTC
CASSVTGTAADEQFF
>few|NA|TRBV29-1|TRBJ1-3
TGCAGCGTTGAAGAGGGGTCCGGGGGGACTGGAAACACCATATATTTT
CSVEEGSGGTGNTIYF
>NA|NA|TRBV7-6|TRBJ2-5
TGTGCCAGCAGCTTAGTCATCGGTCTGGTTATGGATCAAGAGACCCAGTACTTC
CASSLVIGLVMDQETQYF
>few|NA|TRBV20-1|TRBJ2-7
TGCAGTGCTAGTGGGTGGCGGGTAAGCACCGAGCAGTACTTC
CSASGWRVSTEQYF
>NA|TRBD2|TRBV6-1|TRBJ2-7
TGTGCCAGCTCTACGACTAGCGGGATAGGCGAGCAGTACTTC
CASSTTSGIGEQYF
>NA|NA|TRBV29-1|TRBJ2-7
TGCAGCGTTACCCGGGGTAGCCTCCCCGAGCAGTACTTC
CSVTRGSLPEQYF
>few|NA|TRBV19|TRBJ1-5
TGTGCCAGTATTGACGATACAGCCGATCAGCCCCAGCATTTT
CASIDDTADQPQHF